This T cell receptor beta chain was obtained from a study of glioma-infiltrating T cells. Study-level information: Glioma patients had dexamethasone for six or fewer days before surgery.

Concerning this clonotype: No antigen is known for it.

The V and J ends lost 6 bases and 3 bases, in that order; junction bases with no gene match: 8. The CDR3 is made up of 15 amino acids. CDR1 MDHEN and CDR2 SYDVKM come from the germline V gene. Using RNA template, CDR3s of TCR alpha and beta were amplified with iRepertoire arm-PCR. TCRdb re-analysed the multiplex PCR reads in MiXCR, keeping a single row per CDR3 protein. This table holds more than 300,000 distinct CDR3 sequences, roughly 41% found once. General study findings and limits: Gliomas, especially low-grade, showed above-expected tissue-blood divergence; non-neoplastic patients showed below. Tissue and blood shared very few CDR3 sequences. Patients with low tissue-blood divergence carried a signature set of shared blood CDR3 motifs.

The receptor comes from a human donor with low-grade glioma or glioblastoma, undergoing nonglioma brain surgery, or in good health (not recorded which). This chain joins TRBV28 and TRBJ2-3; 8 bases are a match to TRBD1. Material for sequencing was glioma tissue, nonneoplastic brain tissue, or PBMCs (not recorded which). The CDR3 is CASSWDRRGTDTQYF. CDR3 coding DNA: TGTGCCAGCAGCTGGGACAGGAGGGGTACAGATACGCAGTATTTT.